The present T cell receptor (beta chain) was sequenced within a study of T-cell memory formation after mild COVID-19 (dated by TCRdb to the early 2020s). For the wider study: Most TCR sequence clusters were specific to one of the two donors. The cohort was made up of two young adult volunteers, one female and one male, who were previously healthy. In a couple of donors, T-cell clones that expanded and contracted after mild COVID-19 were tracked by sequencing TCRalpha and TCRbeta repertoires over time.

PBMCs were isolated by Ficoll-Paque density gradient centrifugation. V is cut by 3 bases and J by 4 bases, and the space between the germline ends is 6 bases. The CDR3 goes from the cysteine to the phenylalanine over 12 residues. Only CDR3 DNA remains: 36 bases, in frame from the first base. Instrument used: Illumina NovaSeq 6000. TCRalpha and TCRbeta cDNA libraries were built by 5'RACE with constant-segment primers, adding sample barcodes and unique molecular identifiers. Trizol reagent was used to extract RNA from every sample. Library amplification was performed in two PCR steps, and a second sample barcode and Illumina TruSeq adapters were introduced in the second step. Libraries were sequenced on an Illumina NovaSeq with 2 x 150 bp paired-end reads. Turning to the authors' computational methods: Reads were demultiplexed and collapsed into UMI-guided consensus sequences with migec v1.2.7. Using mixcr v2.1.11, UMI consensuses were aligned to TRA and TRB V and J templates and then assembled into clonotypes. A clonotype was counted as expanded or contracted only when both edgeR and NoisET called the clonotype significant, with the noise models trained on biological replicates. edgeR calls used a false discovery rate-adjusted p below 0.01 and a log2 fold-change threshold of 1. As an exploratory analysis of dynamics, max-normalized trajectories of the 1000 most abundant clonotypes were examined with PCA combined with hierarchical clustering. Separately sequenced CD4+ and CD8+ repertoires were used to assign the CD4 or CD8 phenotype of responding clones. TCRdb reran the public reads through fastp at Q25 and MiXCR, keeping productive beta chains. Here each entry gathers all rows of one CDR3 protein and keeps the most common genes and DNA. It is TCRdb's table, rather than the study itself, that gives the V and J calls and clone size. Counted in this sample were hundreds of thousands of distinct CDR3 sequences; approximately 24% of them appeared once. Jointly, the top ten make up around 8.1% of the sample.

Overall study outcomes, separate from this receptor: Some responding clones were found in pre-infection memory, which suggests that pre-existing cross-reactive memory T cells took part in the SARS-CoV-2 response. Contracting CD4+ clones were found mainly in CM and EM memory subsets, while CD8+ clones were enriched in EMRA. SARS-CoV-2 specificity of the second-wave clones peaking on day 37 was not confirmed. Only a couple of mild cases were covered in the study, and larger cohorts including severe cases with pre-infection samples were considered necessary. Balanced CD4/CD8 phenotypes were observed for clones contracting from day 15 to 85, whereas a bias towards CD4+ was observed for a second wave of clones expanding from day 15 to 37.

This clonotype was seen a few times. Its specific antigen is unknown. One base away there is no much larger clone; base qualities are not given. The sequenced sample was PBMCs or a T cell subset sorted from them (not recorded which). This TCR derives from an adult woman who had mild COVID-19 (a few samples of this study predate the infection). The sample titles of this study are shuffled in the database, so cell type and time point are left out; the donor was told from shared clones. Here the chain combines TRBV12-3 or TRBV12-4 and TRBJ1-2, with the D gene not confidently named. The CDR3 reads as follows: CASSLGPYGYTF. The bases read TGTGCCAGCAGTTTGGGCCCCTATGGCTACACCTTC.